One T cell receptor beta chain is described in this entry. Its antigen is currently not known. Per-nucleotide qualities are absent, and no much larger clonotype sits a single base away. This specimen belongs to a study of cytomegalovirus exposure and HLA in healthy donors (dated by TCRdb to 2017 to 2019). With respect to the entire study: According to an earlier analysis of 450 to 650 of the donors, some 180 million T cells yielded 120 million or so unique TCR beta sequences and less than 300 Gb of sequence data. Approximately 330 gigabases of sequencing data and 75 million to 85 million unique TCR sequences made up an early release that covered fewer than 650 HLA-typed donors. The genetic ancestry cluster associated with self-reported Caucasian donors included about four fifths of the 350 to 500 genotyped donors. The study aimed to test whether signatures of past pathogen exposure could be identified by cataloging public T cell receptors. The T cell repertoires of under 750 subjects were profiled by immunosequencing and related to cytomegalovirus serostatus. Besides the first cohort of approximately 710 subjects, a separate validation cohort made up of over a hundred different subjects was used. High-throughput TCR immunosequencing, statistical association of individual TCRs with disease status, and machine learning were combined to predict cytomegalovirus infection status. A later analysis re-analyzed previously published TCR beta repertoires from 660 or so donors and added high-resolution HLA genotyping to study TCR occurrence patterns. In the later analysis, no new phenotypic data were used to find candidate immune exposures; instead, reliance was placed on TCR beta sequences and their occurrence across donors. An earlier analysis of approximately 580 of the donors used high-throughput TCR beta sequencing to judge whether each TCR beta V gene segment behaved as functional or pseudogenic. Alongside the repertoire data, information on donor age, sex, ethnicity and CMV serostatus was compiled. Genome-wide SNP genotypes for about three fifths of the roughly 670 donors were used in a later genetic analysis, which treated that subset as a discovery cohort. All discovery cohort repertoires had been generated using a single sequencing platform. HLA typing included class I and class II loci at four-digit resolution. The number of typed donors differed by locus: about 629-630 for A, B, C, DRB1 and DQB1; 500 to 550 for DQA1; fewer than 610 for DPA1; and roughly 450 for DPB1. Roughly 5 DR-DQ haplotypes were handled as single units for association and clustering because linkage in the cohort was strong. Among a few hundred genotyped donors of the cohort, an average of about 240,000 unique TCR beta nucleotide sequences were sequenced per donor, roughly a sixth of them non-productive. Study-wide findings and limitations: According to a later analysis, TCR association rates differed among HLA loci, with DRB1 alleles showing the most associated TCRs and HLA-C alleles showing the fewest. Linkage disequilibrium might explain the correlated functional status among segregating V segments, but an unknown experimental factor could not be ruled out. For the cohort, immune exposure information was limited to CMV serostatus. In a later analysis, some 18,000 TCR beta sequences were associated with specific HLA alleles at a false discovery rate of 0.05. A few of the identified cytomegalovirus-associated TCR beta chains were confirmed in vitro to be specific for cytomegalovirus antigens. A later genetic analysis reported fewer N-insertions in productive TCRs among donors in an Asian-associated ancestry cluster than the roughly 620-donor mean. Sequencing depth was assumed to be roughly uniform across donors in the presence/absence analyses, though that assumption may not hold. According to a later analysis, most CMV-associated TCR beta chains appeared to be HLA-restricted, and the HLA associations seemed to be driven largely by CMV exposure. A cluster of highly shared sequence variants was judged likely to represent a technical artifact of the sequencing pipeline. An earlier analysis of around 600 of the donors showed that most TCR beta V segments appeared in productive rearrangements either about 90% or about 30% of the time, which broadly matched IMGT annotations. Because counts were too low, roughly 17 rarely observed V segments, including chromosome 9 orphons, were left out of the earlier analysis of over 550 of the donors. In a later analysis, HLA-associated TCR beta chains showed more clonal expansion and lower generation probabilities than non-associated chains that were equally common. Cytomegalovirus status was reported to be diagnosed by the classifier with high specificity and sensitivity in both the original and validation cohorts. In this cohort, only TCR beta chains were sequenced, and detectable features were limited by the absence of alpha or paired-chain data. Strong co-occurrence of HLA alleles, especially DR and DQ, made assigning TCR associations to individual alleles difficult. In a later genetic analysis, a missense DCLRE1C variant was associated with V-gene and J-gene trimming of TCR beta chains, and the association was replicated in an independent cohort. A further reported finding was that TCR beta sequences accurately predicted the HLA-A and HLA-B alleles for most subjects in the first cohort. The study gave a list of more than 150 TCR beta chains associated with cytomegalovirus. It was suggested by the authors that the approach could potentially be generalized to other disease states and immunological phenotypes. Across donors, most TCR sequences were observed very rarely, whereas some public TCRs were present in many individuals. Several of the top co-occurrence clusters appeared to be linked to parvovirus B19, influenza, CMV and Epstein-Barr virus, according to a later analysis. Because some donors lacked HLA typing at each locus, the association tests relied only on the typed subset.

The library relied on the immunoSEQ multiplex PCR assay. For the multiplex PCR, a mixture combining 60 forward primers for TCR Vbeta segments and 13 reverse primers for TCR Jbeta segments was used. The CDR3 region of rearranged TCR beta genes was amplified from genomic DNA with a multiplex PCR assay. The Illumina HiSeq System was used to sequence the amplified TCR beta libraries as 87-base-pair reads. The paper's processing steps were these. A later analysis counted about 80 million unique TCR beta chains across the 670 or so repertoires, and 9 million to 14 million of these chains were shared by at least two donors. Raw reads were error-corrected and collapsed into unique sequences by a nearest-neighbor algorithm in which closely related sequences were merged to remove PCR and sequencing errors. To assign V, D and J gene segments, CDR3 sequences were aligned to IMGT reference sequences. For a sequence to be retained, at least a six-nucleotide match to both a V gene segment and a J gene segment was required. Rearrangements were classified as productive when the CDR3 lacked stop codons and remained in frame with V and J, and all other rearrangements were classified as non-productive. Following IMGT convention, CDR3 was defined as the stretch from the second conserved V-encoded cysteine to the conserved J-encoded phenylalanine. In an earlier analysis of 587 of the donors, sequences lacking an unambiguous match to a single V gene segment were excluded. An earlier analysis of some 500 of the donors classified V segments as functional when productive rearrangements were above 56.7% and as segregating when the standard deviation between donors was above 5%. A statistical classification framework was built to diagnose cytomegalovirus status from the catalog of TCR beta chain sequences. In a later analysis, TCR nucleotide sequences were compared against IMGT/GENE-DB human TR gene sequences so that V and J genes could be assigned. In a later analysis, CDR3 sequences and most-parsimonious VDJ recombination scenarios were assigned using the TCRdist pipeline. In a later analysis, each TCR beta chain was defined by its CDR3 amino acid sequence together with its V-gene family, and reads lacking a unique V-gene family were excluded. In a later analysis, 500 to 700 highly shared, low-generation-probability nucleotide sequences were removed to address suspected cross-contamination and a sequencing artifact. For each public chain, a later analysis derived a clonal expansion index from normalized ranks of inferred template counts within each repertoire. In a later analysis, generation probabilities were computed with a VDJ recombination model fitted to out-of-frame rearrangements, and the resulting probabilities were checked against IGoR. A later analysis scored TCR-TCR, TCR-HLA and TCR-CMV co-occurrence with hypergeometric tests, applying a repertoire-size bias correction to TCR pairs. A later analysis estimated false discovery rates by permuting HLA or CMV assignments 20 times. In a later analysis, co-occurring TCRs were grouped using DBSCAN, with TCRdist sequence similarity added in when clustering inside HLA-allele-positive subsets. Co-occurrence clustering excluded repertoires with fewer than 30,000 or more than 120,000 public chains, plus five with anomalous nucleotide sharing. TCRdb took this table from immuneACCESS and kept in-frame rearrangements with V and J called. Such tables lack part of the clones; where checked against another copy, unresolved V genes explain under half of the gap, and the rest is unexplained. The V and J calls and clone size come from that table; D and trimming were worked out from the DNA. The table for this sample lists more than 150,000 clones; approximately 80% of them were counted only once. The ten largest clones take up about 7.1% of the sample.

In total, just over 650 healthy bone marrow donors made up the cohort. At the time of sampling, all cohort members were nominally healthy, though unrecorded immune exposures were likely present. The donor tested CMV seropositive and was one of the 289 seropositive cohort members. Each donor provided a peripheral blood sample, and peripheral blood mononuclear cells were used for TCR beta sequencing. The Qiagen DNeasy Blood Extraction Kit was used to extract genomic DNA from the blood cell samples. What was sequenced was PBMCs. This receptor was obtained from a woman in her 50s in good health and CMV-seropositive.

The CDR3 protein: CASRDRDWSDTQYF. Read as DNA, the sequence is TGCGCCAGCAGGGACAGGGATTGGTCAGATACGCAGTATTTT. The chain is encoded by TRBV10-2 joined to TRBJ2-3; 8 bases in the middle match TRBD1. From the cysteine up to the phenylalanine, the CDR3 has a length of 14 residues. Only the CDR3 portion is preserved as DNA: 42 bases, with reading frame beginning at the first base. Reading the germline V gene gives CDR1 WSHSY and CDR2 SAAADI. The germline V end is reduced by 6 bases and the J end by 4 bases; junction bases left unmatched: 6.